This T cell receptor beta chain came from a study of blood T cell repertoires in COVID-19. Profiled with immunoSEQ multiplex PCR; TCRdb holds only in-frame clones, not every one. The sample has under 150,000 clones; 84% are singletons. This CDR3 comprises 19 residues. Sequences were obtained from PBMCs or T cells enriched from blood (not recorded which). This chain links TRBV21-1 with TRBJ2-1; TRBD2 is taken as the D call from the table, unchecked against the DNA. TRBV21-1 constitutes a pseudogene. The TCR comes from a man aged 45 to 65 in a cohort exposed to, infected with or recovered from COVID-19 (not recorded which). The CDR3 loop reads CASSLLGTSGRAQGDEQFF. CDR3 nucleotide sequence: TGTGCCAGCAGCCTCCTAGGAACTAGCGGGAGAGCCCAAGGGGATGAGCAGTTCTTC.